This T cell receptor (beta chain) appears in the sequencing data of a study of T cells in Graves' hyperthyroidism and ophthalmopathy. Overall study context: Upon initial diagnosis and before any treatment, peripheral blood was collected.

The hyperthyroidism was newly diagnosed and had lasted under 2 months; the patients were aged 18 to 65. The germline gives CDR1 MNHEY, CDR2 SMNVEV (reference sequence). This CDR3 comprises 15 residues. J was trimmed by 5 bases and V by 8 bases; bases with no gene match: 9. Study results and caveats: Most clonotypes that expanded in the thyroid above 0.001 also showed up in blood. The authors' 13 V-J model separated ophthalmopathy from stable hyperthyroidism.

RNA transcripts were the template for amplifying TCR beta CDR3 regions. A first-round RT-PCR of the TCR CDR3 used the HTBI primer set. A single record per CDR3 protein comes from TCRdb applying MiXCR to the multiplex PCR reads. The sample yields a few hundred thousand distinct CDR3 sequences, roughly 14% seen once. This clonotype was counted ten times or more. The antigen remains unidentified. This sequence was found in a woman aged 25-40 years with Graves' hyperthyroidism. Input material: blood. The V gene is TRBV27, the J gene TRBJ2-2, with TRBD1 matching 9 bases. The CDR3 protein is CASPGGTGRTGELFF. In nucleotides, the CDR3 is TGTGCCAGCCCGGGCGGGACAGGGCGAACCGGGGAGCTGTTTTTT.